This TCR beta chain was captured in a study of T cell changes during pregnancy in multiple sclerosis. TCRdb keeps only in-frame clones here, not all; method: immunoSEQ multiplex PCR. The table has 45,000 to 65,000 clones, over 90% seen once. CDR1 and CDR2 from the germline V gene are MGHDK and SYGVNS. This CDR3 has 12 residues. The clonotype comes from a female donor with multiple sclerosis, enrolled in a pregnancy study. The specimen was CD8+ T cells from peripheral blood mononuclear cells, collected in the third trimester of pregnancy. The chain has TRBV25-1 and TRBJ2-5; D might be TRBD2 (6 bases). The CDR3 DNA reads as TGTGCGAGCGAGGGACTCCAAGAGACCCAGTACTTC. This gives the protein CASEGLQETQYF.